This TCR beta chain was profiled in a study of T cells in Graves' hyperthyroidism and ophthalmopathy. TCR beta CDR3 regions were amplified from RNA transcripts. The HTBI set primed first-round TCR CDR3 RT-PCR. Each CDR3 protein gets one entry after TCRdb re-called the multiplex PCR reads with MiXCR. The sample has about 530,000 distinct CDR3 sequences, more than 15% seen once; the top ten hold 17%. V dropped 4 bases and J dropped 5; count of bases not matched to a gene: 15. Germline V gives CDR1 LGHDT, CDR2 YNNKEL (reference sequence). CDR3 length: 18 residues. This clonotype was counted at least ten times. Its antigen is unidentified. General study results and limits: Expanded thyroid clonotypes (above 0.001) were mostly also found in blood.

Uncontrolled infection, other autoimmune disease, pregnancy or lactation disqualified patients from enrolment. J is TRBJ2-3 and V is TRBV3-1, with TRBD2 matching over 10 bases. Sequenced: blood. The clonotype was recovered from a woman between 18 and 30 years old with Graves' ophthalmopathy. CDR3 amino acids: CASSPGLDRLAGEDTQYF. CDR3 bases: TGTGCCAGCAGCCCGGGGTTGGACCGGCTAGCGGGAGAAGATACGCAGTATTTT.